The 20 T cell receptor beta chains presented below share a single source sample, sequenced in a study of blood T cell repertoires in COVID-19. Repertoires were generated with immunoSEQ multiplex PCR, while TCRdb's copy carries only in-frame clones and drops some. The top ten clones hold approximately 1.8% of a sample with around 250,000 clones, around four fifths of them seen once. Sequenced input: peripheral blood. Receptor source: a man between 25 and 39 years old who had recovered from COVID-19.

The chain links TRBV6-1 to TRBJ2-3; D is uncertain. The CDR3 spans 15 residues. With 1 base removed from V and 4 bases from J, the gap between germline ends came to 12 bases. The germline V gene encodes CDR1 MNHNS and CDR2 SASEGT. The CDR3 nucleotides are TGTGCCAGCAGTGAAGGAGTGTCTCCCCCAGATACGCAGTATTTT. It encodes CASSEGVSPPDTQYF.

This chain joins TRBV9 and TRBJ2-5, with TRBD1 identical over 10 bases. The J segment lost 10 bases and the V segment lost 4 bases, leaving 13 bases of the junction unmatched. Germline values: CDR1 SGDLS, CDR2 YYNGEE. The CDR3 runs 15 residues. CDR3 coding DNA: TGTGCCAGCAGCAGACAGACAGGGGGCCCGGAGGGCCAGTACTTC. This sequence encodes CASSRQTGGPEGQYF.

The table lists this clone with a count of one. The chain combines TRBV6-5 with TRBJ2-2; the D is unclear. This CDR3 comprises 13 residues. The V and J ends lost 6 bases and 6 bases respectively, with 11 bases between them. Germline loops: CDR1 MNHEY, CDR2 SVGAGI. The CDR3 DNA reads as TGTGCCAGCAGAGCAGACTCGGCCGGGGAGCTGTTTTTT. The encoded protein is CASRADSAGELFF.

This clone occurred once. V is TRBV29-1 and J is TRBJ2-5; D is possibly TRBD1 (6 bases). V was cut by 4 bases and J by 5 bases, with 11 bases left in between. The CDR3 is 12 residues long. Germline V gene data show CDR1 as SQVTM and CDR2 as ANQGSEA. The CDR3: CSVVQGRETQYF. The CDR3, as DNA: TGCAGCGTTGTTCAGGGGCGGGAGACCCAGTACTTC.

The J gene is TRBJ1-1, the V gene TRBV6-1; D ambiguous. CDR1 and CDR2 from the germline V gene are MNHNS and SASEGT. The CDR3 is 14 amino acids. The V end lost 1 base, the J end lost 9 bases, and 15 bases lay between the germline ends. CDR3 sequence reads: CASSEVGNRDQAFF. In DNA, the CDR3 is TGTGCCAGCAGTGAAGTGGGCAACAGAGACCAAGCTTTCTTT.

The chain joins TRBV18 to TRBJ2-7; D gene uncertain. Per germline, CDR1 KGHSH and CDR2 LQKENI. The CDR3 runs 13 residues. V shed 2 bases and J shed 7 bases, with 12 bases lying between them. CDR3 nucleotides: TGTGCCAGCTCACCATTAATGTCGGAGGAGCAGTACTTC. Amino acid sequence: CASSPLMSEEQYF.

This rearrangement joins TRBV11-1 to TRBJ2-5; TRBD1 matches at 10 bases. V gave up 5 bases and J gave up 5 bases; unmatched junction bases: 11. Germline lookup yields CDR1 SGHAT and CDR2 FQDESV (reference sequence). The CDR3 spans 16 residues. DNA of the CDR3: TGTGCCAGCAGCCCCGGCGACAGGGGGCTTTGGGAGACCCAGTACTTC. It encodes CASSPGDRGLWETQYF.

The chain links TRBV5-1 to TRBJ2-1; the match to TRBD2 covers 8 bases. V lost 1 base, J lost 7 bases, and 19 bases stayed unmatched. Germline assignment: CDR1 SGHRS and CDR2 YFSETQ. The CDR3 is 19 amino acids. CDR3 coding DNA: TGCGCCAGCAGCTTGAGGGCTAGCGGGCGCTATGGGGGATTTAATGAGCAGTTCTTC. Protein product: CASSLRASGRYGGFNEQFF. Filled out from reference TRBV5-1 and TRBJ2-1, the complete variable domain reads KAGVTQTPRYLIKTRGQQVTLSCSPISGHRSVSWYQQTPGQGLQFLFEYFSETQRNKGNFPGRFSGRQFSNSRSEMNVSTLELGDSALYLCASSLRASGRYGGFNEQFFGPGTRLTVL.

CDR3 sequence reads: CASSNSGARGYGYTF. For the CDR3, the DNA is TGTGCCAGTAGTAATTCGGGCGCCAGGGGTTATGGCTACACCTTC. The chain joins TRBV19 to TRBJ1-2, with D possibly being TRBD1 (6 bases). V was clipped by 4 bases and J by 5 bases, with 17 bases between them. Germline values: CDR1 LNHDA, CDR2 SQIVND (reference sequence). The length of the CDR3 is 15 residues.

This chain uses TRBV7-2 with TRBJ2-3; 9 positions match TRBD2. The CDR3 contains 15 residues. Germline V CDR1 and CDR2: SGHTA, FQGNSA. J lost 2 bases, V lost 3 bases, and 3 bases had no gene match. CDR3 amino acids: CASSLTSGATDTQYF. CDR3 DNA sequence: TGTGCCAGCAGCTTGACTAGCGGAGCCACAGATACGCAGTATTTT.

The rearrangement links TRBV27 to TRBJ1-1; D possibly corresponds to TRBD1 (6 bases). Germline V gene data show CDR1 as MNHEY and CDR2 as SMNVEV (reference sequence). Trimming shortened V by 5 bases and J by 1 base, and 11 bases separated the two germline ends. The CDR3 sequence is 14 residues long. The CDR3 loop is CASSVLQGNTEAFF. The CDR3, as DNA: TGTGCCAGCAGTGTCCTACAGGGGAACACTGAAGCTTTCTTT.

The chain's CDR3 is CASSLLPGYLNEQYF. CDR3 DNA sequence: TGCGCCAGCAGCCTTCTTCCAGGGTATCTGAACGAGCAGTACTTC. The chain couples TRBV5-1 to TRBJ2-7; D may be TRBD1 (5 bases). The V gene lost 4 bases and the J gene lost 5 bases, with 19 bases spanning the gap. Germline assignment: CDR1 SGHRS and CDR2 YFSETQ. The CDR3 has 15 residues.

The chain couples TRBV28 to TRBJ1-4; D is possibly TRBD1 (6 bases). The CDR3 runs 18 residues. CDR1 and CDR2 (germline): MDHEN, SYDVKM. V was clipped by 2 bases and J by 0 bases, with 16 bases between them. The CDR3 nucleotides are TGTGCCAGCAGTTTAAGGGACGTGGGGGCTGCAACTAATGAAAAACTGTTTTTT. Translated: CASSLRDVGAATNEKLFF.

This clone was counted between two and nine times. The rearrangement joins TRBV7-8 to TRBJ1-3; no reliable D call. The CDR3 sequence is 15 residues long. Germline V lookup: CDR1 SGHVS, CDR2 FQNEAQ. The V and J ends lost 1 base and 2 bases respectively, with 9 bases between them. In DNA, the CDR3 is TGTGCCAGCAGCTTAGTATCGGGAACTGGAAACACCATATATTTT. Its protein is CASSLVSGTGNTIYF.

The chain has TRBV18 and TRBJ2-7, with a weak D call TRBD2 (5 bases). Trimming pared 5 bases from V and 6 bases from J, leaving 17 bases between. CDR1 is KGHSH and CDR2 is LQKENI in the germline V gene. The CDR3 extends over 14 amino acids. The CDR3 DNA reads TGTGCCAGCTCAACCGGAGAGGGTTTGGCCGAGCAGTACTTC. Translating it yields CASSTGEGLAEQYF.

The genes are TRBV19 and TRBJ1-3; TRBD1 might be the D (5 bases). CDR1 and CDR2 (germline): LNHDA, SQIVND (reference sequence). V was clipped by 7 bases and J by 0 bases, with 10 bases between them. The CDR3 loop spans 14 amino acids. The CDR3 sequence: CASTRDYSGNTIYF. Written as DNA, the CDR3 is TGTGCCAGTACTAGGGACTACTCTGGAAACACCATATATTTT.

The CDR3 DNA reads as TGTGCCAGCAGCTATCTCCTAGACAATGAGCAGTTCTTC. It codes for CASSYLLDNEQFF. The V gene is TRBV7-8, the J gene TRBJ2-1; D is unclear. The germline V gene encodes CDR1 SGHVS and CDR2 FQNEAQ. The CDR3 has 13 residues. Trimming shortened V by 4 bases and J by 5 bases, and 9 bases separated the two germline ends. The full variable domain, with the rest looked up from reference TRBV7-8 and TRBJ2-1, is GAGVSQSPRYKVAKRGQDVALRCDPISGHVSLFWYQQALGQGPEFLTYFQNEAQLDKSGLPSDRFFAERPEGSVSTLKIQRTQQEDSAVYLCASSYLLDNEQFFGPGTRLTVL.

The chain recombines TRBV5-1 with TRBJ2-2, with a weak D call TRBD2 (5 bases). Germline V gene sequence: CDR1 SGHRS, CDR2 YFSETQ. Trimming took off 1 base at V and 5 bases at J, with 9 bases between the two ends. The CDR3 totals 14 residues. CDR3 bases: TGCGCCAGCAGCTTGTTGGACTCGACCGGGGAGCTGTTTTTT. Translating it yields CASSLLDSTGELFF.

CDR3 protein: CASSFSGQNRLNEKLFF. The CDR3 DNA reads TGCGCCAGCAGCTTTTCGGGACAGAACCGCCTCAATGAAAAACTGTTTTTT. This sequence joins TRBV5-1 and TRBJ1-4; 7 bases match TRBD1. CDR3 length: 17 amino acids. CDR1 is SGHRS, CDR2 YFSETQ, per germline. V gave up 2 bases and J gave up 5 bases; unmatched junction bases: 12.

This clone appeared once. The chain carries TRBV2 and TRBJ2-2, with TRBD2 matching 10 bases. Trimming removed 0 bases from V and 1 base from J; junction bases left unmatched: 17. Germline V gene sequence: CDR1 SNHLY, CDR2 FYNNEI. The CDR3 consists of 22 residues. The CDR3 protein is CASSEARLVWVAGGRNTGELFF. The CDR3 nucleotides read TGTGCCAGCAGTGAAGCGAGGCTTGTTTGGGTAGCGGGGGGTCGGAACACCGGGGAGCTGTTTTTT.